The rows below give T cell receptor beta chains drawn from one sample of a study of response to subunit inactivated influenza vaccine. TCRdb re-analysed the RT-PCR reads in MiXCR, keeping a single row per CDR3 protein. Here the sample spans about 620,000 distinct CDR3 sequences, 10% to 15% being singletons. Sequenced here: PBMCs from blood, sampled on the day of vaccination. The receptors come from a man in his forties or fifties who received an inactivated influenza vaccine. The CDR3 runs from the conserved cysteine through the conserved F or W.

cdr3_aa | j_call | v_call
CAISDPAGPKETQYF | TRBJ2-5 | TRBV10-3
CSGCDRKRDEQFF | TRBJ2-1 | TRBV29-1
CASSPPSSELFF | TRBJ2-1 | TRBV9
CAIGGSYEQYF | TRBJ2-7 | TRBV10-3
CASSPRYGEDTIYF | TRBJ1-3 | TRBV9
CASISGRGYIHEQYF | TRBJ2-7 | TRBV2
CSAPLRTGSYNEQFF | TRBJ2-1 | TRBV20-1
CSARGGSSYEQYF | TRBJ2-7 | TRBV20-1
CASSQVIGGITQYF | TRBJ2-3 | TRBV14
CASSQEGRQETQYF | TRBJ2-5 | TRBV4-3
CSVALGLGYGYTF | TRBJ1-2 | TRBV29-1
CSASQGEGNYGYTF | TRBJ1-2 | TRBV20-1
CASSLEGFTGELFF | TRBJ2-2 | TRBV12-3/TRBV12-4
CASSTEEGMVNEQFF | TRBJ2-1 | TRBV6-5
CASSRTGTGFEKLFF | TRBJ1-4 | TRBV12-3/TRBV12-4
CASSPLGGQGERDTQYF | TRBJ2-3 | TRBV12-3/TRBV12-4
CASSPNPGTAANEQFF | TRBJ2-1 | TRBV5-1
CASSSQFGTANYGYTF | TRBJ1-2 | TRBV12-3/TRBV12-4
CAIGGGKSGNQPQHF | TRBJ1-5 | TRBV6-2/TRBV6-3
CASGTSGRHEQFF | TRBJ2-1 | TRBV14
CATGGPVNNEQFF | TRBJ2-1 | TRBV28
CASSSGTGGIWEQFF | TRBJ2-1 | TRBV28
CATSDSGLAGGPHEQFF | TRBJ2-1 | TRBV24-1
CASSLATSGDRETQYF | TRBJ2-5 | TRBV4-2
CASTLYGYEQYF | TRBJ2-7 | TRBV6-1
CASSLTGRQNTEAFF | TRBJ1-1 | TRBV5-1
CASRIRGQNGEQYF | TRBJ2-7 | TRBV5-5
CASSLDGWATGELFF | TRBJ2-2 | TRBV5-1
CASSPGASFTDTQYF | TRBJ2-3 | TRBV4-2
CASSSARDNEQFF | TRBJ2-1 | TRBV5-1
CATSQRLAGLYNEQFF | TRBJ2-1 | TRBV15